The T cell receptor beta chain described here comes from a study of cytomegalovirus exposure and HLA in healthy donors. Study-level findings and limits: Rarity characterized most TCR sequences, yet some public TCRs appeared in many donors.

The CDR3 is 12 amino acids. V shed 6 bases and J shed 3 bases, with 9 bases lying between them. Germline lookup yields CDR1 MNHEY and CDR2 SVGAGI. Details on this clone: Its target is unknown.

The assay was immunoSEQ multiplex PCR, and TCRdb's table has in-frame clones only and misses some. The sample shows 150,000 to 200,000 clones, 88% of them seen only once. The rearrangement joins TRBV6-5 to TRBJ2-7, with D possibly matching TRBD1 (5 bases). This clonotype originated in a man aged 18 to 35 in good health and CMV-seronegative. Sequencing was performed on PBMCs. The CDR3 here is CASSYDSYEQYF. In nucleotides, the CDR3 is TGTGCCAGCAGCTACGACAGCTACGAGCAGTACTTC.